This TCR beta chain was identified during a study of T cell clones after liver transplantation (dated by TCRdb to between 2018 and 2021). General notes on the study: Samples were obtained from ITN030ST, a randomized trial in which withdrawal of immunosuppression was attempted within 2 years of liver transplantation. To count as tolerant, a recipient had to stay completely off immunosuppression for at least one year without liver enzymes climbing beyond twice the upper limit of normal. A cohort of 8 liver transplant recipients was studied, of whom 3 were classified as tolerant and 5 as non-tolerant. Of the eight recipients, a few were HCV-positive, while the remaining recipients had been transplanted for non-autoimmune, non-viral indications. As an antigen-independent comparator for the donor-reactive sequences, third party-reactive TCRbeta sequences from pre-transplant MLRs were identified as well. No induction therapy was given to the subjects, and standard immunosuppression was administered until randomization at 12-24 months post-transplant. Donor-reactive T cell clones were identified using TCRbeta sequencing after a pre-transplant mixed lymphocyte reaction and were then followed in post-transplant blood. Blood samples were collected pre-transplant, pre-randomization before withdrawal, and post-randomization after either complete withdrawal or failed withdrawal. The full study reports these points: When repertoire turnover was accounted for, significantly reduced detection of donor-reactive sequences was found in 7 of 8 subjects for CD4 and in 8 of 8 subjects for CD8. Donor-reactive sequences decreased more than third party-reactive sequences, which suggests partial antigen-specific deletion that was not related to withdrawal success. In a couple of subjects, low numbers of available donor cells limited the measurable donor-reactive repertoire. Without allograft tissue specimens, donor-reactive T cells may have migrated into the graft rather than being deleted. The conclusions were considered preliminary, being limited by small, heterogeneous patient numbers and non-standardized post-transplant time points. In 5 of 8 subjects, circulating donor-reactive CD4 TCRbeta sequences decreased significantly after transplant, regardless of tolerance or HCV status.

Per the germline V gene, ENHRY is the CDR1 and SYGVKD is the CDR2. Counted from cysteine to phenylalanine, this CDR3 has 14 amino acids. CDR3 DNA only is kept here, 42 bases in frame from base 1. V is reduced by 10 bases and J by 4 bases, leaving a spacing of 19 bases between them. Frozen genomic DNA underwent high-throughput TCRbeta CDR3 sequencing by immunoSEQ, including PCR amplification, mapping, bias correction and internal controls. For the original study's pipeline: Productive rearrangements were kept, and unique TCRbeta sequences were defined by CDR3 nucleotide sequence plus V and J gene. A sequence counted as donor-reactive only if the sequence showed at least 5-fold expansion in CFSE-low cells compared with unstimulated pre-transplant cells and had a frequency of at least 0.01%. Minimum frequency thresholds were set for each subject on the basis of the unstimulated sample with the lowest template count, so that a detection power of at least 90% was ensured. Repertoire turnover was measured by Jensen-Shannon divergence between the top 1000 TCRbeta sequences post- and pre-transplant. Two-sided Fisher's exact tests were used to test for changes in how often donor-reactive sequences were detected. TCRdb carries this immuneACCESS record with in-frame sequences only. Its versions omit some clonotypes, under half of them owing to an unresolved V gene in the studies checked, with the rest unexplained. V and J calls and clone size come straight from that table; D and trimming were deduced from the DNA. The sample has roughly 67,000 clones on record, 92% of them singletons. The top ten clonotypes cover 0.9% to 1% of the sample.

Unstimulated PBMCs, after thawing, were stained for CD3, CD4 and CD8 and then FACS-sorted into CD3+CD4+ and CD3+CD8+ populations. All 8 studied subjects were randomized to withdrawal of immunosuppression. The Qiagen DNeasy Blood and Tissue Kit was used for isolation of genomic DNA. Of note for this clone: Its specific antigen is unknown. No base qualities exist here, and no much larger clone lies one base off it.

This TCR came from a human patient who received a liver transplant. Some T cells may derive from the graft donor when a transplant has been performed. Sample: CD4+ T cells from blood, taken nearly 26 months after liver transplant. The V and J segments used are TRBV10-3 and TRBJ2-5; TRBD2 is perhaps the D gene, given 5 matching bases. Here is the DNA: TGTGCCAGCTGGGGAGAAGGGATCCGAGAGACCCAGTACTTC. The resulting protein is CASWGEGIRETQYF.